This T cell receptor beta chain stems from a study of T cell changes during pregnancy in multiple sclerosis (dated by TCRdb to 2018 to 2020). Regarding the study in general: Changes in the T cell repertoire over the course of pregnancy were examined in this study in women with multiple sclerosis.

Libraries were made using the immunoSEQ multiplex PCR assay. Not all clones reach the TCRdb copy of this immuneACCESS table, which keeps in-frame sequences only. Checked studies attribute under half of the gap to unresolved V genes and leave the rest unexplained. The sample profile shows 30,000 to 45,000 clones; 80% to 95% of them were found once. Approximately 0.44% of the sample is taken by the ten largest. This clone was observed a handful of times. The clone's antigen remains unknown. Base quality data are lacking; no much larger clone is found one base away. Based on the germline V gene, the CDR1 and CDR2 sequences are SGHTA and FQGNSA. There are 15 amino acids in the CDR3, from cysteine to phenylalanine inclusive. Just the 45-base CDR3 DNA is kept, in frame starting at base 1. Trimming costs V 3 bases and J 4 bases, and their ends lie 15 bases apart.

The V gene is TRBV7-2 and the J gene is TRBJ1-1, and perhaps TRBD1 as D gene, on 5 matching bases. This specimen consisted of CD4+ T cells from peripheral blood mononuclear cells, obtained in the third trimester of pregnancy. The sequence derives from a female donor with multiple sclerosis, enrolled in a pregnancy study. The sequenced DNA: TGTGCCAGCAGCTTCCGCGGGGGAAGGGGCACTGAAGCTTTCTTT. Its protein is CASSFRGGRGTEAFF.